The 31 T cell receptor beta chains presented below share a single source sample, sequenced in a study of T cell responses to AZD1222 COVID-19 vaccine. Produced via immunoSEQ multiplex PCR; TCRdb's table is partial and in-frame only. Among about 150,000 clones listed, 80% to 85% were seen once. The material was peripheral blood, obtained on day 0 of MenACWY control vaccination. The source of these receptors is an adult in good health.

The gene calls are TRBV24-1 and TRBJ2-1; D gene ambiguous. The CDR3 runs to 14 residues. Per the germline V gene, CDR1 is KGHDR and CDR2 is SFDVKD. The ends were cut back, 3 bases at V and 9 bases at J, with 14 bases in the middle. The CDR3 bases are TGTGCCACCAGTGATGCCTCTAGAGTCGGTGAGCAGTTCTTC. Its translation: CATSDASRVGEQFF.

V gene TRBV6-5 combines with J gene TRBJ1-2, with 9 positions matching TRBD1. Looked up from germline, CDR1 is MNHEY and CDR2 is SVGAGI. The CDR3 runs 14 residues. With 10 bases clipped from V and 4 bases from J, the junction kept 10 bases outside the gene matches. CDR3: CATQETGGGYGYTF. The DNA of the CDR3 is TGTGCCACCCAAGAAACAGGGGGCGGCTATGGCTACACCTTC.

The rearrangement joins TRBV6-2 or TRBV6-3 to TRBJ1-6; D remains ambiguous. CDR3 length: 15 amino acids. From germline, CDR1 is MNHEY and CDR2 SVGEGT. Between the trimmed V and J ends, which lost 1 base and 6 bases, there was a span of 10 bases. CDR3 loop: CASSYFGETNSPLHF. Written as DNA, the CDR3 is TGTGCCAGCAGTTACTTTGGGGAGACTAATTCACCCCTCCACTTT.

The V gene is TRBV19, the J gene TRBJ2-3; 8 nucleotides align to TRBD1. Germline V gene sequence: CDR1 LNHDA, CDR2 SQIVND (reference sequence). The CDR3 totals 15 residues. The V and J ends lost 2 bases and 4 bases, in that order; junction bases with no gene match: 5. The CDR3 loop is CASSITGGRADTQYF. In DNA form, the CDR3 reads TGTGCCAGTAGTATAACAGGGGGTCGCGCAGATACGCAGTATTTT.

This clone was counted a few times. V is TRBV6-4 and J is TRBJ2-3; 8 bases are shared with TRBD2. Looked up from germline, CDR1 is MRHNA and CDR2 is SNTAGT. The CDR3 consists of 14 residues. The V gene end was trimmed by 6 bases and the J gene end by 6 bases; junction bases not matched to a gene: 8. CDR3 protein: CASSPGGNRDTQYF. Written as DNA, the CDR3 is TGTGCCAGCAGCCCGGGGGGGAATCGGGATACGCAGTATTTT.

The V call is TRBV6-1, the J call TRBJ2-1; D perhaps matches TRBD1 (6 bases). The CDR3 is made up of 14 amino acids. Germline V lookup: CDR1 MNHNS, CDR2 SASEGT. Trimming shortened V by 6 bases and J by 1 base, and 10 bases separated the two germline ends. The CDR3 is CASRKDRSYNEQFF. For the CDR3, the DNA is TGTGCCAGCAGGAAGGACAGATCCTACAATGAGCAGTTCTTC.

Comment on this clone: Germline is not matched at one junction end, which may reflect a read error. V usage is TRBV12-3 or TRBV12-4 and J usage is TRBJ1-6; tentatively, D is TRBD1 (6 bases). This CDR3 comprises 12 residues. CDR3 nucleotide sequence: TGTGCCAGCAGGCAAGCCGGGACACCTCTCCACTTT. Its translation is CASRQAGTPLHF.

This clone was seen once. V is TRBV27 and J is TRBJ1-1; TRBD1 might be the D (5 bases). The CDR3 consists of 14 residues. The V gene's germline CDR1 is MNHEY and CDR2 SMNVEV (reference sequence). V lost 5 bases and J 5 bases, leaving 15 bases between the germline ends. CDR3 loop: CASSPGTGGTEAFF. The CDR3 nucleotides are TGTGCCAGCAGTCCCGGGACGGGAGGAACTGAAGCTTTCTTT.

The genes are TRBV9 and TRBJ1-1; D not resolved. The germline V gene encodes CDR1 SGDLS and CDR2 YYNGEE. V was shortened by 0 bases and J by 5 bases, with 11 bases between the two germline ends. The CDR3 has 14 amino acids. CDR3 amino acids: CASSVGVGWTEAFF. The CDR3, as DNA: TGTGCCAGCAGCGTAGGGGTGGGGTGGACTGAAGCTTTCTTT. Using reference TRBV9 and TRBJ1-1 for the parts outside the CDR3, the full variable domain is DSGVTQTPKHLITATGQRVTLRCSPRSGDLSVYWYQQSLDQGLQFLIQYYNGEERAKGNILERFSAQQFPDLHSELNLSSLELGDSALYFCASSVGVGWTEAFFGQGTRLTVV.

The chain uses TRBV27 and TRBJ1-5; D unclear. This CDR3 region has 14 residues. Per germline, CDR1 MNHEY and CDR2 SMNVEV (reference sequence). Trimming pared 3 bases from V and 4 bases from J, leaving 10 bases between. CDR3 region: CASSLAGRNQPQHF. CDR3 DNA: TGTGCCAGCAGTTTGGCGGGTAGAAATCAGCCCCAGCATTTT.

V usage is TRBV18 and J usage is TRBJ1-3, with D unresolved. CDR3 size: 15 residues. V was shortened by 1 base and J by 0 bases, with 7 bases between the two germline ends. In germline, CDR1 is KGHSH, CDR2 LQKENI. The CDR3 DNA follows: TGTGCCAGCTCACCACAGGAGGGCTCTGGAAACACCATATATTTT. Its translation: CASSPQEGSGNTIYF.

This clone has a handful of counts. This chain links TRBV25-1 with TRBJ2-1; perhaps TRBD2 as D (7 bases). Germline V gene sequence: CDR1 MGHDK, CDR2 SYGVNS. The CDR3 runs 14 residues. V was pared by 8 bases and J by 1 base, with 12 bases between. The chain's CDR3 is CASARGGSYNEQFF. The CDR3 DNA follows: TGTGCCAGCGCTAGGGGGGGTTCCTACAATGAGCAGTTCTTC.

The V call is TRBV4-1, the J call TRBJ2-3; D is unresolved. The V gene lost 5 bases and the J gene lost 4 bases, with 10 bases spanning the gap. The CDR3 has 13 amino acids. Per germline, CDR1 MGHRA and CDR2 YSYEKL. The CDR3 coding sequence is TGCGCCAGCAGCTCCAGTCCCTCAGATACGCAGTATTTT. This sequence encodes CASSSSPSDTQYF.

The V and J genes are TRBV10-3 and TRBJ2-7; TRBD2 aligns across 7 bases. This CDR3 is 14 amino acids long. With V trimmed by 2 bases and J by 6 bases, 7 bases remained unmatched. Per germline, CDR1 ENHRY and CDR2 SYGVKD. CDR3 amino acids: CAISEGTTGREQYF. The CDR3 region has the DNA TGTGCCATCAGTGAGGGGACTACGGGACGCGAGCAGTACTTC.

The V call is TRBV12-5, the J call TRBJ1-2; D not certain. Between the trimmed V and J ends, which lost 4 bases and 2 bases, there was a span of 11 bases. CDR1 is LGHNT and CDR2 is FRNRAP in the germline V gene. CDR3 length equals 14 residues. The CDR3 is CASGYLSRNYGYTF. The CDR3 DNA reads as TGTGCTAGTGGTTATTTATCCCGGAACTATGGCTACACCTTC.

The chain joins TRBV6-1 to TRBJ2-7; either TRBD1 or TRBD2 may supply D (7 bases each). The CDR3 contains 15 residues. Trimming stripped 6 bases from V and 0 bases from J, with 15 bases between. Per the germline V gene, CDR1 is MNHNS and CDR2 is SASEGT. The chain's CDR3 is CASRGSGTASYEQYF. In nucleotides, the CDR3 is TGTGCCAGCAGGGGGAGCGGGACAGCCTCCTACGAGCAGTACTTC.

Here the CDR3 reads CASSTGRGRVDEQFF. DNA for the CDR3: TGTGCCAGCAGTACGGGGAGGGGGCGAGTCGATGAGCAGTTCTTC. This chain links TRBV27 with TRBJ2-1, with D perhaps being TRBD1 or TRBD2 (7 bases each). Trimming removed 5 bases from V and 8 bases from J, with 19 bases in between. The CDR3 is made up of 15 amino acids. The germline gives CDR1 MNHEY, CDR2 SMNVEV (reference sequence).

V and J are TRBV7-6 and TRBJ2-2; D gene ambiguous. There are 15 residues in the CDR3. V was cut by 5 bases and J by 1 base, with 11 bases left in between. Germline CDR1 is SGHVS and CDR2 is FNYEAQ. As DNA, the CDR3 is TGTGCCAGCAGCCCGCGAAGGCGGAACACCGGGGAGCTGTTTTTT. This gives the protein CASSPRRRNTGELFF.

The genes are TRBV9 and TRBJ2-7; D remains unclear. The V end was cut by 0 bases, the J end by 0 bases, with 10 bases between. The CDR3 has 15 residues. Per the germline V gene, CDR1 is SGDLS and CDR2 is YYNGEE. CDR3: CASSVDAASSYEQYF. The CDR3 DNA reads as TGTGCCAGCAGCGTAGACGCTGCCAGCTCCTACGAGCAGTACTTC. Looking up the rest from reference TRBV9 and TRBJ2-7 gives the full variable domain: DSGVTQTPKHLITATGQRVTLRCSPRSGDLSVYWYQQSLDQGLQFLIQYYNGEERAKGNILERFSAQQFPDLHSELNLSSLELGDSALYFCASSVDAASSYEQYFGPGTRLTVT.

The rearrangement joins TRBV5-1 to TRBJ2-2; D ambiguous. There are 17 residues in the CDR3. Per germline, CDR1 SGHRS and CDR2 YFSETQ. V gave up 0 bases and J gave up 0 bases, with 12 bases separating them. The CDR3 sequence: CASSLGLDSANTGELFF. CDR3 coding DNA: TGCGCCAGCAGCTTGGGGTTGGATTCCGCGAACACCGGGGAGCTGTTTTTT.

This chain joins TRBV3-1 (or the pseudogene TRBV3-2) and TRBJ1-5, with D hard to call. The V end lost 6 bases, the J end lost 7 bases, and 13 bases lay between the germline ends. This CDR3 spans 13 amino acids. Germline V gene lookup returns CDR1 LGHDT and CDR2 YNNKEL (reference sequence). The CDR3: CASSRTWAQPQHF. The CDR3 bases are TGTGCCAGCAGTCGCACTTGGGCACAGCCCCAGCATTTT.

The chain is built from TRBV7-8 and TRBJ2-7; unclear D gene. The CDR3 is 14 amino acids. Germline-derived CDR1 and CDR2 are SGHVS and FQNEAQ. V was clipped by 3 bases and J by 1 base, with 10 bases between them. The CDR3 DNA sequence: TGTGCCAGCAGCTTGGACCGGAGTTCCTACGAGCAGTACTTC. Encoded protein: CASSLDRSSYEQYF.

This chain connects TRBV15 to TRBJ2-5; TRBD1 matches 7 bases. The CDR3 totals 14 residues. Trimming at V came to 3 bases and at J to 2 bases, leaving 3 bases not matched to a gene. The germline V gene encodes CDR1 LNHNV and CDR2 YYDKDF (reference sequence). In nucleotides, the CDR3 is TGTGCCACCAGCAGCCCGACAGGGCAAGAGACCCAGTACTTC. It is translated as CATSSPTGQETQYF.

V usage is TRBV7-3 and J usage is TRBJ2-5; TRBD1 agrees at 12 bases. CDR1 is SGHTA, CDR2 FQGTGA, per germline. Trimming at V came to 4 bases and at J to 5 bases, leaving 5 bases not matched to a gene. This CDR3 is 15 amino acids long. The DNA for the CDR3 is TGTGCCAGCAGCTCCGGGACAGGGGGCTTGGAGACCCAGTACTTC. Residues: CASSSGTGGLETQYF.

This chain connects TRBV5-1 to TRBJ2-5, with D perhaps given as TRBD1 or TRBD2 (5 bases each). Between the trimmed V and J ends, which lost 6 bases and 5 bases, there was a span of 17 bases. Germline CDR1 reads SGHRS; CDR2 reads YFSETQ. This CDR3 is 14 amino acids long. CDR3 sequence reads: CASKGLAWGETQYF. The CDR3 DNA reads TGCGCCAGCAAGGGCTTGGCGTGGGGGGAGACCCAGTACTTC.

The chain combines TRBV5-1 with TRBJ2-5, with 15 bases that match TRBD2. The germline CDR1 and CDR2 sequences are SGHRS and YFSETQ. The CDR3 extends over 16 amino acids. The V segment lost 2 bases and the J segment 4 bases; nucleotides outside the gene matches: 3. CDR3 region: CASSFGLAGGPETQYF. In DNA form, the CDR3 reads TGCGCCAGCAGCTTTGGACTAGCGGGGGGGCCAGAGACCCAGTACTTC.

The rearrangement links TRBV7-3 to TRBJ2-3; D may match TRBD1 or TRBD2 (6 bases each). The CDR3 totals 15 residues. Germline V gene lookup returns CDR1 SGHTA and CDR2 FQGTGA. The V end was cut by 5 bases, the J end by 6 bases, with 18 bases between. The CDR3 sequence: CASSVQGGMGDTQYF. The CDR3 nucleotides are TGTGCCAGCAGCGTACAGGGAGGTATGGGGGATACGCAGTATTTT.

The chain combines TRBV19 with TRBJ1-2; TRBD1 might be the D (5 bases). Germline V gene lookup returns CDR1 LNHDA and CDR2 SQIVND (reference sequence). The CDR3 length is 15 residues. The V end was cut by 5 bases, the J end by 5 bases, with 18 bases between. Written as DNA, the CDR3 is TGTGCCAGTAGTTCATCCGGGGAGGGGTGGTATGGCTACACCTTC. Its translation is CASSSSGEGWYGYTF.

The chain carries TRBV5-5 and TRBJ1-1; D uncertain. There are 17 residues in the CDR3. V was shortened by 5 bases and J by 0 bases, with 20 bases between the two germline ends. Germline V CDR1 and CDR2: SGHKS, YYEKEE (reference sequence). CDR3 DNA: TGTGCCAGCAGAAGAGGGATAGGGTATGGAGTGAACACTGAAGCTTTCTTT. Translated, it gives CASRRGIGYGVNTEAFF.

The chain has TRBV5-8 and TRBJ1-4; 9 bases agree with TRBD1. In germline, CDR1 is SGHTS, CDR2 YDEGEE. Trimming removed 1 base from V and 16 bases from J; junction bases left unmatched: 17. The CDR3 has 16 residues. Here the CDR3 reads CASSLSQLGTGSFTFF. The CDR3 DNA is TGTGCCAGCAGCTTGAGCCAATTGGGGACAGGGTCGTTTACGTTTTTT. The complete variable domain, with remaining parts taken from reference TRBV5-8 and TRBJ1-4, reads EAGVTQSPTHLIKTRGQQATLRCSPISGHTSVYWYQQALGLGLQFLLWYDEGEERNRGNFPPRFSGRQFPNYSSELNVNALELEDSALYLCASSLSQLGTGSFTFFGSGTQLSVL.

The chain couples TRBV5-4 to TRBJ2-1, with 7 positions matching TRBD2. Germline trimming cut 6 bases from V and 10 bases from J; bases unmatched to any gene: 7. Germline V CDR1 and CDR2: SGHNT, YYREEE (reference sequence). The CDR3 extends over 12 amino acids. This CDR3 is CASTLGEGEQFF. The CDR3 bases are TGTGCCAGCACCCTGGGGGAGGGGGAGCAGTTCTTC.